The 13 T cell receptor beta chains below were found in one sample sequenced in a study of blood T cell repertoires in COVID-19. The protocol was immunoSEQ multiplex PCR, while the TCRdb copy is restricted to in-frame clones and leaves out a portion. The sample records some 270,000 clones, 86% being singletons. Sequencing input: peripheral blood. These receptors originate from a man aged 35 to 55 with active or convalescent COVID-19.

The gene calls are TRBV19 and TRBJ2-2; a possible D gene is TRBD2 (6 bases). V dropped 6 bases and J dropped 2 bases, with 10 bases sitting between them. The CDR3 extends over 14 amino acids. In germline, CDR1 is LNHDA, CDR2 SQIVND (reference sequence). DNA of the CDR3: TGTGCCAGTAGGCTCGGGGGAAACACCGGGGAGCTGTTTTTT. This sequence encodes CASRLGGNTGELFF.

The chain recombines TRBV6-2 or TRBV6-3 with TRBJ2-1; 7 nucleotides align to TRBD2. J was trimmed by 5 bases and V by 5 bases; bases with no gene match: 12. Germline V gene sequence: CDR1 MNHEY, CDR2 SVGEGT. This CDR3 spans 16 amino acids. CDR3 sequence: CASSLTLRGIHNEQFF. DNA for the CDR3: TGTGCCAGCAGTCTAACCCTGCGGGGGATCCACAATGAGCAGTTCTTC.

The V call is TRBV29-1, the J call TRBJ1-4, with 7 bases matching TRBD1. V shed 3 bases, J shed 8 bases, and the junction held 9 bases outside the gene matches. Germline assignment: CDR1 SQVTM and CDR2 ANQGSEA. The CDR3 contains 14 residues. CDR3 loop: CSVDLGGGGEKLFF. In DNA form, the CDR3 reads TGCAGCGTTGATTTAGGAGGGGGCGGCGAAAAACTGTTTTTT.

This chain joins TRBV28 and TRBJ2-5; unclear D gene. V was cut by 2 bases and J by 5 bases, with 12 bases left in between. Per the germline V gene, CDR1 is MDHEN and CDR2 is SYDVKM. The CDR3 loop spans 14 amino acids. CDR3 protein: CASSLALGAETQYF. In nucleotides, the CDR3 is TGTGCCAGCAGTTTAGCGCTAGGCGCGGAGACCCAGTACTTC.

The V and J genes are TRBV12-3 or TRBV12-4 and TRBJ1-2; the D is unclear. Trimming removed 3 bases from V and 6 bases from J, with 11 bases in between. The CDR3 has 13 amino acids. The CDR3 loop reads CASSFRERDGYTF. Written as DNA, the CDR3 is TGTGCCAGCAGTTTTCGGGAGCGAGATGGCTACACCTTC.

The chain uses TRBV28 and TRBJ2-3, with D perhaps matching TRBD2 (6 bases). V was cut by 2 bases and J by 6 bases, with 24 bases left in between. Germline V gene sequence: CDR1 MDHEN, CDR2 SYDVKM. The CDR3 covers 18 residues. The CDR3 loop reads CASSLGREHDILGDTQYF. The CDR3 bases are TGTGCCAGCAGTTTAGGGCGGGAACATGATATCCTTGGGGATACGCAGTATTTT. Full variable domain (outside the CDR3, taken from reference TRBV28 and TRBJ2-3): DVKVTQSSRYLVKRTGEKVFLECVQDMDHENMFWYRQDPGLGLRLIYFSYDVKMKEKGDIPEGYSVSREKKERFSLILESASTNQTSMYLCASSLGREHDILGDTQYFGPGTRLTVL.

The V and J genes are TRBV9 and TRBJ1-1; the match to TRBD1 covers 9 bases. Looked up from germline, CDR1 is SGDLS and CDR2 is YYNGEE. J gave up 5 bases and V 4 bases, and 9 bases lay outside the gene matches. This CDR3 spans 15 amino acids. DNA for the CDR3: TGTGCCAGCAGCCCCTACGGACAGGGGAGTACTGAAGCTTTCTTT. Its translation is CASSPYGQGSTEAFF.

This clone came up once. The chain links TRBV5-1 to TRBJ2-3, with 9 bases aligning to TRBD2. V was pared by 0 bases and J by 3 bases, with 5 bases of the junction left unmatched. Per germline, CDR1 SGHRS and CDR2 YFSETQ. The CDR3 length is 16 residues. The CDR3 sequence is CASSLASSGVTDTQYF. The DNA for the CDR3 is TGCGCCAGCAGCTTGGCCTCTAGCGGGGTGACAGATACGCAGTATTTT.

This clone was counted a few times. The chain employs TRBV4-1 and TRBJ2-7, with 8 bases lining up with TRBD1. The V gene end was trimmed by 0 bases and the J gene end by 5 bases; junction bases not matched to a gene: 3. The CDR3 length is 14 residues. Germline CDR1 and CDR2: MGHRA and YSYEKL. The CDR3 loop reads CASSQDGQGHEQYF. DNA for the CDR3: TGCGCCAGCAGCCAAGATGGACAGGGCCACGAGCAGTACTTC.

This chain joins TRBV28 and TRBJ2-1; no firm D call. CDR1 is MDHEN, CDR2 SYDVKM, per germline. V lost 6 bases and J lost 8, with 11 bases in between. The CDR3 length is 12 residues. The CDR3 region is CASRTGGDEQFF. CDR3 nucleotide sequence: TGTGCCAGCAGAACGGGTGGCGATGAGCAGTTCTTC.

This rearrangement joins TRBV24-1 to TRBJ2-4; TRBD2 matches at 9 bases. The V gene's germline CDR1 is KGHDR and CDR2 SFDVKD. V shed 2 bases, J shed 5 bases, and the junction held 3 bases outside the gene matches. The CDR3 is made up of 15 amino acids. The CDR3, as DNA: TGTGCCACCAGTGATTCCGGCGGGGGGGAAAACATTCAGTACTTC. The encoded protein is CATSDSGGGENIQYF.

The V and J genes are TRBV5-1 and TRBJ2-4; 9 positions agree with TRBD2. The CDR3 covers 17 residues. CDR1 and CDR2 from the germline V gene are SGHRS and YFSETQ. V lost 5 bases, J lost 0 bases, and 9 bases stayed unmatched. In nucleotides, the CDR3 is TGCGCCAGCAGTGGGACTAGCAGAACTTTAGCCAAAAACATTCAGTACTTC. Protein: CASSGTSRTLAKNIQYF.

CDR3 in amino acids: CASSLGQTRDTQYF. In DNA form, the CDR3 reads TGTGCCAGCAGCCTGGGACAGACAAGGGATACGCAGTATTTT. The J gene is TRBJ2-3, the V gene TRBV5-4; 7 nucleotides align to TRBD1. This CDR3 has 14 residues. Unmatched junction bases numbered 8, after V lost 4 bases and J lost 6 bases. Germline V gene data show CDR1 as SGHNT and CDR2 as YYREEE (reference sequence).